The 20 T cell receptor beta chains below all came from one sample that was sequenced in a study of blood T cell repertoires in COVID-19. Using immunoSEQ multiplex PCR, the repertoire was profiled, and TCRdb retains in-frame clones only, with some absent. The top ten clones hold roughly 4.4% of a sample with 140,000 or so clones, more than 75% of them seen once. Sequencing was done on a sample of peripheral blood. The receptor source for this set is a human donor in a cohort sampled during active COVID-19.

CDR3: CASTVAGDGETQYF. CDR3 nucleotide sequence: TGTGCCAGCACCGTAGCGGGAGACGGAGAGACCCAGTACTTC. The rearrangement links TRBV6-5 to TRBJ2-5; TRBD2 matches 9 bases. The CDR3 covers 14 residues. CDR1 is MNHEY, CDR2 SVGAGI, per germline. Unmatched junction bases numbered 7, after V lost 7 bases and J lost 4 bases.

V usage is TRBV2 and J usage is TRBJ2-1, with TRBD2 matching over 11 bases. The CDR3 totals 15 residues. Trimming at V came to 5 bases and at J to 2 bases, leaving 2 bases not matched to a gene. The germline V gene encodes CDR1 SNHLY and CDR2 FYNNEI. DNA of the CDR3: TGTGCCAGCAGTACACTAGCGGGAGCCTACAATGAGCAGTTCTTC. Translation: CASSTLAGAYNEQFF.

The genes are TRBV5-1 and TRBJ2-1; maybe TRBD2 (6 bases). Germline CDR1 reads SGHRS; CDR2 reads YFSETQ. This CDR3 region has 20 residues. Trimming took off 2 bases at V and 12 bases at J, with 36 bases between the two ends. The CDR3 sequence is CASSFISDYLSQRGLGRQFF. As DNA, the CDR3 is TGCGCCAGCAGCTTTATCTCGGACTATCTTTCACAAAGGGGCCTAGGTCGGCAGTTCTTC. The full variable domain, its missing parts supplied by reference TRBV5-1 and TRBJ2-1, is KAGVTQTPRYLIKTRGQQVTLSCSPISGHRSVSWYQQTPGQGLQFLFEYFSETQRNKGNFPGRFSGRQFSNSRSEMNVSTLELGDSALYLCASSFISDYLSQRGLGRQFFGPGTRLTVL.

The chain links TRBV6-5 to TRBJ2-7; 9 bases agree with TRBD1. Unmatched junction bases numbered 8, after V lost 8 bases and J lost 3 bases. Germline V CDR1 and CDR2: MNHEY, SVGAGI. CDR3 length: 14 amino acids. The CDR3 DNA sequence: TGTGCCAGCGGAAGACAGGGGGGAGACTACGAGCAGTACTTC. It translates to CASGRQGGDYEQYF.

The gene calls are TRBV29-1 and TRBJ1-1; the D is unclear. The CDR3 runs 12 residues. V lost 6 bases and J 3 bases, leaving 11 bases between the germline ends. Germline CDR1 SQVTM, CDR2 ANQGSEA. CDR3 nucleotide sequence: TGCAGCGTCGCCTTAGGAGACACTGAAGCTTTCTTT. It codes for CSVALGDTEAFF.

The chain is built from TRBV7-2 and TRBJ2-7, with TRBD1 matching over 8 bases. The J segment lost 9 bases and the V segment lost 5 bases, leaving 9 bases of the junction unmatched. The CDR3 spans 13 residues. Germline V gives CDR1 SGHTA, CDR2 FQGNSA. CDR3 coding DNA: TGTGCCAGCAGCCGAATGGACAGGGCAGTGCAGTACTTC. As protein: CASSRMDRAVQYF. Full variable domain (rest looked up from reference TRBV7-2 and TRBJ2-7): GAGVSQSPSNKVTEKGKDVELRCDPISGHTALYWYRQSLGQGLEFLIYFQGNSAPDKSGLPSDRFSAERTGGSVSTLTIQRTQQEDSAVYLCASSRMDRAVQYFGPGTRLTVT.

The rearrangement uses TRBV3-1 (or the pseudogene TRBV3-2) and TRBJ1-4; no definite D call. The CDR3 consists of 19 residues. Trimming cost V 2 bases and J 0 bases, with 19 bases left between them. Germline V CDR1 and CDR2: LGHDT, YNNKEL (reference sequence). CDR3 DNA: TGTGCCAGCAGCCAACCCCTAGGTGGTTCGGTTCCAACTAATGAAAAACTGTTTTTT. This translates into CASSQPLGGSVPTNEKLFF.

This chain uses TRBV11-2 with TRBJ1-3, with 10 bases fitting TRBD1. Germline V CDR1 and CDR2: SGHAT, FQNNGV. V lost 5 bases and J lost 0; bases outside the gene matches: 13. The CDR3 extends over 19 amino acids. CDR3 residues: CASSPRHPGQGLSGNTIYF. CDR3 nucleotides: TGTGCCAGCAGCCCAAGACATCCGGGACAGGGGCTCTCTGGAAACACCATATATTTT.

The CDR3 region has the DNA TGTGCCAGCTCACCATCGGGGACAGACTACGAGCAGTACTTC. Its translation is CASSPSGTDYEQYF. The V gene is TRBV18, the J gene TRBJ2-7; 7 bases map to TRBD1. With 2 bases clipped from V and 3 bases from J, the junction kept 4 bases outside the gene matches. This CDR3 has 14 amino acids. Germline CDR1 is KGHSH and CDR2 is LQKENI.

V and J are TRBV18 and TRBJ1-5; TRBD1 aligns across 9 bases. CDR3 length equals 16 residues. Germline trimming cut 3 bases from V and 6 bases from J; bases unmatched to any gene: 9. Germline CDR1 reads KGHSH; CDR2 reads LQKENI. The CDR3: CASSPTGTGLGQPQHF. As DNA, the CDR3 is TGTGCCAGCTCACCGACCGGGACAGGGCTCGGTCAGCCCCAGCATTTT.

The V call is TRBV6-6, the J call TRBJ2-4, with TRBD1 identical over 7 bases. The CDR3 is 14 amino acids. After removal of 10 bases from V and 1 base from J, the junction contained 7 bases not matched to a gene. Germline values: CDR1 MNHNY, CDR2 SVGAGI (reference sequence). The CDR3 loop is CATGETGAKNIQYF. The CDR3 nucleotides read TGTGCCACCGGGGAGACAGGGGCCAAAAACATTCAGTACTTC.

The J gene is TRBJ2-1, the V gene TRBV6-5, with a tentative D call TRBD2 (6 bases). CDR1 is MNHEY, CDR2 SVGAGI, per germline. Trimming took off 4 bases at V and 0 bases at J, with 10 bases between the two ends. The CDR3 runs 15 residues. This CDR3 reads CASSSAGSSYNEQFF. The CDR3 region has the DNA TGTGCCAGCAGTTCAGCGGGCAGCTCCTACAATGAGCAGTTCTTC.

The V and J genes are TRBV19 and TRBJ2-4, with D possibly TRBD2 on 5 matching bases. This CDR3 is 16 amino acids long. Trimming shortened V by 3 bases and J by 3 bases, and 15 bases separated the two germline ends. Germline CDR1 is LNHDA and CDR2 is SQIVND (reference sequence). CDR3 DNA: TGTGCCAGTAGTATCCCCGGACGGGAAGTCAAAAACATTCAGTACTTC. Its translation: CASSIPGREVKNIQYF.

This clone was detected only once. J is TRBJ1-2 and V is TRBV5-1, with 8 bases lining up with TRBD1. Trimming at V came to 0 bases and at J to 6 bases, leaving 1 base not matched to a gene. Germline V gene lookup returns CDR1 SGHRS and CDR2 YFSETQ. This CDR3 region has 13 residues. CDR3 sequence: CASSLGDRNGYTF. CDR3 DNA sequence: TGCGCCAGCAGCTTGGGGGACAGGAATGGCTACACCTTC.

The gene calls are TRBV5-1 and TRBJ1-6; D possibly corresponds to TRBD1 (5 bases). This CDR3 spans 15 amino acids. Trimming cost V 2 bases and J 3 bases, with 9 bases left between them. Germline V gene sequence: CDR1 SGHRS, CDR2 YFSETQ. The CDR3: CASSLIDSYNSPLHF. As DNA, the CDR3 is TGCGCCAGCAGCTTAATTGACAGCTATAATTCACCCCTCCACTTT.

The chain employs TRBV3-1 (or the pseudogene TRBV3-2) and TRBJ2-1, with 7 bases matching TRBD2. Germline V gene lookup returns CDR1 LGHDT and CDR2 YNNKEL (reference sequence). CDR3 length: 16 amino acids. Trimming removed 4 bases from V and 0 bases from J; junction bases left unmatched: 6. DNA of the CDR3: TGTGCCAGCAGCCCCCTGGGGGGGAGCTCCTACAATGAGCAGTTCTTC. Amino acid sequence: CASSPLGGSSYNEQFF.

The genes are TRBV6-1 and TRBJ2-3; 10 bases agree with TRBD2. This CDR3 has 18 residues. The V gene's germline CDR1 is MNHNS and CDR2 SASEGT. V lost 4 bases, J lost 4 bases, and 14 bases stayed unmatched. DNA for the CDR3: TGTGCCAGCAGTGTGGCCCCCGGAACTAGCGGGGATGCAGATACGCAGTATTTT. Translation: CASSVAPGTSGDADTQYF.

J is TRBJ1-2 and V is TRBV5-1; no reliable D call. V dropped 4 bases and J dropped 7 bases, with 17 bases sitting between them. Germline values: CDR1 SGHRS, CDR2 YFSETQ. The CDR3 length is 14 residues. Here the CDR3 reads CASSPEGREGGYTF. Here the CDR3 DNA reads TGCGCCAGCAGCCCGGAAGGAAGGGAGGGTGGCTACACCTTC.

This chain joins TRBV5-1 and TRBJ1-2; no firm D call. In germline, CDR1 is SGHRS, CDR2 YFSETQ. The ends were cut back, 4 bases at V and 4 bases at J, with 14 bases in the middle. The CDR3 loop spans 14 amino acids. Written as DNA, the CDR3 is TGCGCCAGCAGCCCTGGGCGGGAGATCTATGGCTACACCTTC. It is translated as CASSPGREIYGYTF.

The gene calls are TRBV27 and TRBJ1-1; D may be TRBD1 (6 bases). V gave up 8 bases and J gave up 4 bases, with 14 bases separating them. Germline CDR1 is MNHEY and CDR2 is SMNVEV (reference sequence). This CDR3 contains 13 residues. The DNA of the CDR3 is TGTGCCAGCGCAACACAGGGACCCACTGAAGCTTTCTTT. Protein product: CASATQGPTEAFF.